This note documents a single T cell receptor beta chain sequence. This clonotype has a count of ten or more. Its antigen is unknown. No base qualities exist here, and no much larger clone lies one base off it. Explained via the paper, the treatment or condition label denotes: allogeneic hematopoietic cell transplantation with graft depleted of TCRalphabeta T cells and CD19 B cells. The transplant recipients were children given TCRalphabeta/CD19-depleted allogeneic hematopoietic cell grafts. The method behind the library was PCR. The sequencer was an Illumina HiSeq 2500. To normalize quantification of the TCRbeta repertoire, the TCR libraries were built with molecular barcoding that relied on unique molecular identifiers. TCRdb handled the public reads itself, with Q25 trimming in fastp and clone calling in MiXCR, and kept productive beta chains. Rows with a matching CDR3 protein are joined into one entry that keeps the most common DNA and genes. In this sample the table shows under 250,000 distinct CDR3 sequences, around 25% of which occur a single time. The ten largest clones capture around 4.8% of the sample.

The germline V gene supplies CDR1 SGHRS and CDR2 YFSETQ. The V end gives up 5 bases and the J end 2 bases, leaving 7 bases in the junction not matched to a gene. The CDR3 contains 15 residues, cysteine and phenylalanine counted. This entry keeps only the CDR3 DNA: 45 bases, framed from base 1. This sample was included in a study of T-cell reconstitution after alpha-beta-depleted transplantation in children (dated by TCRdb to between 2015 and 2016). General notes on the study: Using TCR repertoire profiling, the study quantitatively followed how T-cell immune reconstitution unfolded in children after TCRalphabeta/CD19-depleted allogeneic hematopoietic cell transplantation.

Overall study outcomes, separate from this receptor: In some patients, high TCRbeta diversity at day 60 was attributed to recipient T cells and intrathymic progenitors that had survived conditioning. Over the following months the frequencies of hyperexpanded clones went down, and after one year T-cell counts and TCRbeta diversity were mostly credited to newly produced T cells. The apparently early recovery of alphabetaT-cell counts about two months after transplant reportedly depended on only several hundred rapidly expanded clones that came from non-depleted graft cells.

The chain was built from TRBV5-1 and TRBJ2-3; 8 nucleotides in the junction match TRBD2. This TCR was recovered from a female patient aged 2-9 years who had a stem cell transplant for congenital amegakaryocytic thrombocytopenia, so the T cells may come from the graft donor. This sample comprised PBMCs, mostly from graft donor cells, obtained 360 days after TCRalphabeta/CD19-depleted stem cell transplant. At the DNA level, the sequence is TGCGCCAGCAGGCTTACTAGCGGAGTCACAGATACGCAGTATTTT. Its amino acids are CASRLTSGVTDTQYF.